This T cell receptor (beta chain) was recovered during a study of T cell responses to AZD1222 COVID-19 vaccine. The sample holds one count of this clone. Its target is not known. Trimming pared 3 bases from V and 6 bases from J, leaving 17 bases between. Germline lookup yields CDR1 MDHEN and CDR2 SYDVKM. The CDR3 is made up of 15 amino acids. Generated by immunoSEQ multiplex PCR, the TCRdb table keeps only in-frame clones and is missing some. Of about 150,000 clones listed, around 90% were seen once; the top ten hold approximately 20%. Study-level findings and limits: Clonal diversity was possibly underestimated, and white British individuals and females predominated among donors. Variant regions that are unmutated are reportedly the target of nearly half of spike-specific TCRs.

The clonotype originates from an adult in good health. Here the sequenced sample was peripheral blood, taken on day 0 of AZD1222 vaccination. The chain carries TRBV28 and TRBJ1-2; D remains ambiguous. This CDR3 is CASSFRRINAHGYTF. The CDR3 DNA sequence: TGTGCCAGCAGTTTTCGCCGGATTAACGCTCATGGCTACACCTTC.